A single T cell receptor beta chain is shown here with its context. It has no known antigen specificity. Base qualities are not at hand, and no much larger clone is one base apart. The data were obtained in a study of T and B cells in COVID-19 patients (TCRdb year 2020). General notes on the study: In this study, adaptive immunity was profiled in COVID-19 patients who either had active infection or had recovered, using TRB and IGH repertoire sequencing of peripheral blood. A recovered cohort included some 19 patients who provided roughly 21 samples, and most of these patients had mild to moderate COVID-19 treated on an outpatient basis. Patients in the recovered cohort had a median age of approximately 33 years, compared with roughly 66 years for patients in the active-infection cohort. Critical illness requiring mechanical ventilation or ECMO was present in about 65% of the 20 patients in the active-infection cohort. Comorbidities linked to unfavorable COVID-19 outcome were present in about 90% of the roughly 20 patients in the active-infection cohort. The repository of TCR and BCR sequences included roughly 70 time points from 35 to 45 patients, and more than 7 million TCR sequences were analysed. A couple of patients were in both the active and recovered cohorts because samples existed from active disease and from after recovery. An age-matched reference group of roughly 39 healthy donors negative for COVID-19 antibodies was used as the comparison for repertoire analyses. As many as 9 follow-up blood samples were taken per patient, and some of the samples covered different disease stages within the same individual. The full study reports these points: TRBV/TRBJ gene usage was reported as strongly skewed in patients with COVID-19. Blood samples obtained from mildly ill patients during symptoms, as well as early samples obtained from severe cases, were available only in scarce numbers. In active COVID-19, TRB repertoires were highly clonal, while at recovery, diversity and richness increased above the levels seen in healthy donors. Specific T cell subsets (CD4+/Treg/CD8+) and sorted SARS-CoV-2-responsive or tetramer+ T cells had not yet been sequenced, and these experiments were ongoing. Prospective validation of the reported TCR clusters was stated to be required before clinical use. The cohort was judged too small for assessing how HLA contributes to COVID-19 susceptibility or severity. The recovered cohort had 2,400 or so exclusive TCR clusters, including some 31 low-pGen clusters.

Germline trimming amounts to 5 bases on V and 0 bases on J, with 3 as the count of junction bases outside the gene matches. Based on the germline V gene, the CDR1 and CDR2 sequences are MDHEN and SYDVKM. Inclusive of the bounding cysteine and phenylalanine, the CDR3 is 15 residues long. Only CDR3 DNA remains: 45 bases, in frame from the first base. The sequencing machine was an Illumina MiSeq. Multiplex PCR with BIOMED2 TRB-A/B primer pools was used to amplify TRB rearrangements. Illumina-compatible adapters and 7-nucleotide sample barcodes were attached to the amplicons through two consecutive PCRs. Phusion HS II polymerase was used for all library PCRs. Amplicons were purified from gel with the NucleoSpin Gel and PCR Clean-up kit, quantified on Qubit, and pooled at 3 to 5 nM. Amplicon pool quality was checked on an Agilent 2100 Bioanalyzer before Illumina next-generation sequencing. In the authors' own workflow: Annotation of TRB rearrangements was done in MiXCR 3.0.8 with the default MiXCR reference library. Non-productive reads and sequences with fewer than 2 reads were removed, and every unique CDR3 nucleotide sequence was treated as one clone. R 3.5.1 was used to calculate clonality, diversity, richness and V-J gene usage. GLIPH2 was used for TCR clustering by CDR3 similarity, and generation probabilities were calculated by OLGA. Only GLIPH2 clusters containing at least four unique TCR clonotypes present in at least three individuals were kept. In TCRdb, the public reads were trimmed at Q25 with fastp and aligned with MiXCR, with productive beta chains retained. Rows merge per CDR3 protein into single entries with the most common DNA and genes. For this entry, the V and J calls and clone size follow TCRdb and not the study's own pipeline. The sample includes 15,000 or so distinct CDR3 sequences, with about 26% observed a single time. The ten biggest clones cover approximately 4.6% of the sample.

TRB repertoires were amplified from approximately 250-500 ng of genomic DNA extracted from blood. Sequencing was performed on blood. The origin of this receptor is a human donor who had recovered from COVID-19. The chain is made from TRBV28 and TRBJ2-1; TRBD2 aligns with 8 central bases. CDR3 reads: CASSPGGSSYNEQFF. The nucleotide sequence reads TGTGCCAGCAGTCCGGGGGGGAGCTCCTACAATGAGCAGTTCTTC.